Each of the 17 T cell receptor beta chains below was sequenced from the same sample in a study of blood T cell repertoires in COVID-19. TCRdb's table, derived via immunoSEQ multiplex PCR, lists solely in-frame clones and lacks some. The table has 250,000 to 300,000 clones, approximately 85% seen once; the top ten hold roughly 4.6%. Input material: peripheral blood. These receptor sequences come from a man aged 50 to 60 with active or convalescent COVID-19.

In nucleotides, the CDR3 is TGCGCCAGCAGCTTGGAGGGACTAGCGGCTTTAGAGACCCAGTACTTC. Translating it yields CASSLEGLAALETQYF. The genes are TRBV5-1 and TRBJ2-5; the match to TRBD2 covers 11 bases. The V and J ends lost 0 bases and 4 bases, in that order; junction bases with no gene match: 5. CDR1 is SGHRS and CDR2 is YFSETQ in the germline V gene. CDR3 length: 16 amino acids.

In its sample, this clone was seen once. The genes are TRBV30 and TRBJ2-2; 7 bases map to TRBD2. This CDR3 contains 15 residues. Germline V gene lookup returns CDR1 GTSNPN and CDR2 SVGIG (reference sequence). The CDR3 protein is CAVRSGNPRTGELFF. Here the CDR3 DNA reads TGTGCAGTCCGAAGCGGGAACCCTCGGACCGGGGAGCTGTTTTTT.

The chain recombines TRBV7-2 with TRBJ1-1; TRBD1 is a possible D gene (6 bases). The V gene's germline CDR1 is SGHTA and CDR2 FQGNSA. Trimming removed 5 bases at V and 4 bases at J, with 17 bases between. CDR3 length: 15 residues. The CDR3 protein is CASSLKSGQTTEAFF. Written as DNA, the CDR3 is TGTGCCAGCAGCCTAAAAAGCGGACAGACCACTGAAGCTTTCTTT.

This clone was seen only a few times. V is TRBV2 and J is TRBJ1-2; D is uncertain. Germline loops: CDR1 SNHLY, CDR2 FYNNEI. Trimming pared 11 bases from V and 2 bases from J, leaving 9 bases between. The CDR3 runs to 11 residues. Here the CDR3 DNA reads TGTGCCGGAGGAGCGAACTATGGCTACACCTTC. The encoded protein is CAGGANYGYTF. The full variable domain, with the rest looked up from reference TRBV2 and TRBJ1-2, is EPEVTQTPSHQVTQMGQEVILRCVPISNHLYFYWYRQILGQKVEFLVSFYNNEISEKSEIFDDQFSVERPDGSNFTLKIRSTKLEDSAMYFCAGGANYGYTFGSGTRLTVV.

The chain is built from TRBV19 and TRBJ1-4; D unresolved. Germline CDR1 and CDR2: LNHDA and SQIVND (reference sequence). Trimming cost V 4 bases and J 8 bases, with 11 bases left between them. There are 13 residues in the CDR3. CDR3 sequence (DNA): TGTGCCAGTAGTACTAACGTCAGGGAAAAACTGTTTTTT. Its protein is CASSTNVREKLFF.

The V and J genes are TRBV9 and TRBJ2-7; 8 nucleotides line up with TRBD2. The CDR3 totals 12 residues. Germline lookup yields CDR1 SGDLS and CDR2 YYNGEE. V was clipped by 4 bases and J by 6 bases; unmatched bases: 3. The CDR3 loop is CASSPGLAEQYF. The CDR3 coding sequence is TGTGCCAGCAGCCCCGGACTAGCCGAGCAGTACTTC.

The chain combines TRBV7-3 with TRBJ1-1, with 9 positions matching TRBD1. The CDR3 has 15 residues. In germline, CDR1 is SGHTA, CDR2 FQGTGA. V was pared by 5 bases and J by 5 bases, with 9 bases of the junction left unmatched. The CDR3: CASSEQGQGQTEAFF. CDR3 nucleotide sequence: TGTGCCAGCAGCGAACAGGGACAGGGTCAAACTGAAGCTTTCTTT.

This chain uses TRBV6-5 with TRBJ2-1; 13 bases line up with TRBD2. Germline lookup yields CDR1 MNHEY and CDR2 SVGAGI. With 6 bases clipped from V and 12 bases from J, the junction kept 5 bases outside the gene matches. This CDR3 is 13 amino acids long. The CDR3 loop is CASREGLAGRQFF. The DNA for the CDR3 is TGTGCCAGCAGAGAGGGACTAGCGGGAAGGCAGTTCTTC.

V and J are TRBV11-2 and TRBJ1-1; 8 bases line up with TRBD1. The CDR3 has 13 amino acids. From germline, CDR1 is SGHAT and CDR2 FQNNGV. J was trimmed by 11 bases and V by 5 bases; bases with no gene match: 10. The CDR3 protein is CASSPGTDRGAFF. CDR3 nucleotides: TGTGCCAGCAGCCCCGGGACAGACAGGGGTGCTTTCTTT.

The chain joins TRBV24-1 to TRBJ1-4; the D gene is possibly TRBD1 (5 bases). Trimming removed 4 bases from V and 8 bases from J, with 16 bases in between. Germline V gene lookup returns CDR1 KGHDR and CDR2 SFDVKD. The CDR3 contains 15 residues. The DNA of the CDR3 is TGTGCCACCAGTGACCCAAGGACAACCGGGGAAAAACTGTTTTTT. Encoded protein: CATSDPRTTGEKLFF.

The V and J genes are TRBV7-9 and TRBJ2-2; tentative D call: TRBD1 (5 bases). The length of the CDR3 is 16 residues. CDR1 is SEHNR, CDR2 FQNEAQ, per germline (reference sequence). V was clipped by 4 bases and J by 7 bases, with 19 bases between them. CDR3 nucleotides: TGTGCCAGCAGCTCCCACGCGTCCGGGCAGGGCGGGGAGCTGTTTTTT. Protein product: CASSSHASGQGGELFF.

The V and J genes are TRBV7-3 and TRBJ2-1; TRBD1 agrees at 9 bases. The CDR3 has 15 residues. The junction had 10 bases not matched to a gene; V was cut back by 5 bases and J by 8 bases. Germline CDR1 is SGHTA and CDR2 is FQGTGA. The CDR3 reads CASSMTQGAVDEQFF. The CDR3 coding sequence is TGTGCCAGCAGCATGACACAGGGGGCTGTCGATGAGCAGTTCTTC.

Concerning this clone: This sample also contains other DNA sequences that code for the same CDR3. The V call is TRBV3-1 (or the pseudogene TRBV3-2), the J call TRBJ2-2; D is possibly TRBD1 (7 bases). CDR1 is LGHDT, CDR2 YNNKEL, per germline (reference sequence). Trimming cost V 2 bases and J 5 bases, with 12 bases left between them. CDR3 length: 15 residues. CDR3 region: CASSQRQGGTGELFF. In DNA form, the CDR3 reads TGTGCCAGCAGCCAAAGACAGGGAGGTACCGGGGAGCTGTTTTTT.

In its sample, this clone was seen once. The chain carries TRBV4-2 and TRBJ2-4, with D perhaps TRBD1 (6 bases). V gave up 3 bases and J gave up 8 bases, with 14 bases separating them. The CDR3 length is 14 residues. From germline, CDR1 is LGHNA and CDR2 YNFKEQ. The CDR3 DNA reads TGTGCCAGCAGCCAGTTCAGGGGAAGGGACATTCAGTACTTC. It codes for CASSQFRGRDIQYF.

This clone has a single count. The chain joins TRBV19 to TRBJ1-5; 8 bases fit TRBD1. The germline gives CDR1 LNHDA, CDR2 SQIVND (reference sequence). The V gene end was trimmed by 6 bases and the J gene end by 3 bases; junction bases not matched to a gene: 13. CDR3 length: 17 residues. CDR3 coding DNA: TGTGCCAGTAGAGGGGGAACACAGACAGGGGCCAATCAGCCCCAGCATTTT. It is translated as CASRGGTQTGANQPQHF.

This clone was seen only a few times. V gene TRBV7-9 combines with J gene TRBJ1-2, with no clear D. CDR1 and CDR2 (germline): SEHNR, FQNEAQ (reference sequence). V was cut by 1 base and J by 4 bases, with 10 bases left in between. The CDR3 loop spans 14 amino acids. For the CDR3, the DNA is TGTGCCAGCAGCTTAGTTCAGGCCCCCTATGGCTACACCTTC. It codes for CASSLVQAPYGYTF.

This chain uses TRBV10-3 with TRBJ1-4, with TRBD1 matching over 7 bases. The CDR3 is 16 amino acids. Looked up from germline, CDR1 is ENHRY and CDR2 is SYGVKD. Unmatched junction bases numbered 11, after V lost 10 bases and J lost 0 bases. The CDR3 nucleotides read TGTGCCACGAATGACAGGGACGTTGCAACTAATGAAAAACTGTTTTTT. It translates to CATNDRDVATNEKLFF.